This T cell receptor beta chain comes out of a study of blood T cell repertoires in COVID-19. Study context: The samples span acute and convalescent COVID-19 from the United States, Italy and Spain. T cells, B-cell-depleted T cells, or PBMCs supplied cDNA or gDNA.

This CDR3 has 16 amino acids. Germline V gives CDR1 GTSNPN, CDR2 SVGIG (reference sequence). The V end lost 0 bases, the J end lost 0 bases, and 12 bases lay between the germline ends. Study processing details: Reference gene primers were amplified, and this amplification served to estimate nucleated cell counts. Using immunoSEQ multiplex PCR, the repertoire was profiled, and TCRdb retains in-frame clones only, with some absent. V and J calls and clone size are as listed in that table; D and trimming were resolved from the DNA. The sample comprises around 300,000 clones, 83% of which are singletons, and approximately 10% rests with the top ten.

Source material: peripheral blood. The chain couples TRBV30 to TRBJ1-3, with unresolved D. The TCR originated in a woman aged 50 to 60 who had recovered from COVID-19. The CDR3, as DNA: TGTGCCTGGAGTGTGGGCACCACGAGCTCTGGAAACACCATATATTTT. Protein: CAWSVGTTSSGNTIYF.